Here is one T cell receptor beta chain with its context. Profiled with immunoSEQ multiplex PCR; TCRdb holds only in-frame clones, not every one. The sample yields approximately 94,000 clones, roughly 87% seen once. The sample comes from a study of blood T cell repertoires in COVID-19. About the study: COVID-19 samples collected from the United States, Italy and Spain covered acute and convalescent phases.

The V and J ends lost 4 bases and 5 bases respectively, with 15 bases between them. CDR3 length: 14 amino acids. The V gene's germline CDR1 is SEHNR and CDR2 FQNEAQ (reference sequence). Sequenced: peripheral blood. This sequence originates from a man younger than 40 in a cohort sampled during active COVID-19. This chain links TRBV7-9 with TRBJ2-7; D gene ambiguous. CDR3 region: CASSSQSAIHEQYF. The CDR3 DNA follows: TGTGCCAGCAGCTCCCAATCCGCGATCCACGAGCAGTACTTC.